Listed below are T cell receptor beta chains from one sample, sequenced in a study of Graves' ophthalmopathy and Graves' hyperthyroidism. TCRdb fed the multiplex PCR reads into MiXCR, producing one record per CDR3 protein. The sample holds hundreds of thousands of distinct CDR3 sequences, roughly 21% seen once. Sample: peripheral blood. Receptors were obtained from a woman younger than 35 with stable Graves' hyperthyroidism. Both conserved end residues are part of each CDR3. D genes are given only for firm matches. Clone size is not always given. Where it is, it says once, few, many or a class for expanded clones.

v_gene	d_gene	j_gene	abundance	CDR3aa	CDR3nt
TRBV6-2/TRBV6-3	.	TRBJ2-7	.	CASSYQGKMAYEQYF	TGTGCCAGCAGTTATCAGGGCAAGATGGCCTACGAGCAGTACTTC
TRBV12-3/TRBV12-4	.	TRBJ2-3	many	CASSLSGVTDTQYF	TGTGCCAGCAGTTTGTCCGGGGTCACAGATACGCAGTATTTT
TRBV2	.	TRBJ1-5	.	CASSVSGQINQPQHF	TGTGCCAGCAGTGTCAGCGGGCAGATAAATCAGCCCCAGCATTTT
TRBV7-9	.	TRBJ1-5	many	CASSYGQSNQPQHF	TGTGCCAGCAGCTACGGACAGTCTAATCAGCCCCAGCATTTT
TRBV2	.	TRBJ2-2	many	CASKLGGELFF	TGTGCCAGCAAATTAGGCGGGGAGCTGTTTTTT
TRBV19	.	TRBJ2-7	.	CASSIAPDWEQYF	TGTGCCAGTAGTATTGCCCCGGACTGGGAGCAGTACTTC
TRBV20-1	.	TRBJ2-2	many	CSARDFTNMGTGELFF	TGCAGTGCTAGAGATTTTACGAATATGGGGACCGGGGAGCTGTTTTTT
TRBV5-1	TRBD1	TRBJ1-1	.	CASSLDQGGDTEAFF	TGCGCCAGCAGCTTGGACCAGGGGGGGGACACTGAAGCTTTCTTT
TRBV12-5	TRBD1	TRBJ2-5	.	CASGVRDRSLQETQYF	TGTGCTAGTGGTGTCCGGGACAGGTCTCTCCAAGAGACCCAGTACTTC
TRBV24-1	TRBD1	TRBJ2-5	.	CATSDTGTGARETQYF	TGTGCCACCAGTGACACCGGGACAGGGGCACGGGAGACCCAGTACTTC
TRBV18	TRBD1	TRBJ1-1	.	CASSYNRDSGEAFF	TGTGCCAGCTCATATAATCGGGACAGCGGTGAAGCTTTCTTT
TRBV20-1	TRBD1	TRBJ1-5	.	CSASTDRGRGQPQHF	TGCAGTGCTTCAACTGACAGGGGTAGGGGTCAGCCCCAGCATTTT
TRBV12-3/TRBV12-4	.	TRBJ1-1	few	CASSRDGHFTEAFF	TGTGCCAGCAGCCGCGACGGACATTTCACTGAAGCTTTCTTT
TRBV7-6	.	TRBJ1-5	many	CASSLGEGAQHF	TGTGCCAGCAGCTTAGGCGAGGGGGCCCAGCATTTT
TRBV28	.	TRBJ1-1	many	CASSPHRRTHMNTEAFF	TGTGCCAGCAGTCCCCACCGGCGGACGCATATGAACACTGAAGCTTTCTTT
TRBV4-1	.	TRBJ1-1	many	CASSLDPRSDTEAFF	TGCGCCAGCAGCCTAGATCCCCGAAGCGACACTGAAGCTTTCTTT
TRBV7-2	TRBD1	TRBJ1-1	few	CASSIRDRARAFF	TGTGCCAGCAGCATTAGGGACAGGGCGAGAGCTTTCTTT
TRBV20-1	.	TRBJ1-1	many	CSAEENTEAFF	TGCAGTGCTGAAGAGAACACTGAAGCTTTCTTT
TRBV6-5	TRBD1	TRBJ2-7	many	CASSVSGTGYEQYF	TGTGCCAGCAGCGTATCCGGGACAGGGTACGAGCAGTACTTC
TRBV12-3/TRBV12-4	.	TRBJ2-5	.	CAISSLETQYF	TGTGCCATCTCCAGTTTGGAGACCCAGTACTTC
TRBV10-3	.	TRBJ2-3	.	CAISESTDTQYF	TGTGCCATCAGTGAGTCCACAGATACGCAGTATTTT
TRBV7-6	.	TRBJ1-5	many	CASSLEWGDNQPQHF	TGTGCCAGCAGCTTAGAGTGGGGAGACAATCAGCCCCAGCATTTT
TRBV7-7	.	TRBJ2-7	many	CASSLLQGVMPTSYEQYF	TGTGCTAGCAGCTTACTACAGGGAGTGATGCCAACTTCCTACGAGCAGTACTTC
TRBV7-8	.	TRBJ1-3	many	CASSQMWATGNTIYF	TGTGCCAGCAGCCAAATGTGGGCTACTGGAAACACCATATATTTT
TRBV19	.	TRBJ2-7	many	CASSIRATSYEQYF	TGTGCCAGTAGTATAAGGGCGACTAGCTACGAGCAGTACTTC
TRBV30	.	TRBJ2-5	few	CAWGGDRETQYF	TGTGCCTGGGGGGGAGACAGAGAGACCCAGTACTTC
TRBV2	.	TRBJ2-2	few	CASRAGFPGELFF	TGTGCCAGCAGGGCGGGATTTCCCGGGGAGCTGTTTTTT
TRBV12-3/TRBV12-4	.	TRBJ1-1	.	CASSLLAGVAETFF	TGTGCCAGCAGTTTACTCGCAGGGGTCGCTGAAACTTTCTTT
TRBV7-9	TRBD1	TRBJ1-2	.	CASRRGQGGDGYTF	TGTGCCAGCAGACGGGGACAGGGCGGAGATGGCTACACCTTC
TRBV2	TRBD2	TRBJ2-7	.	CASMTGRSAYEQYF	TGTGCCAGCATGACCGGGAGGTCCGCCTACGAGCAGTACTTC
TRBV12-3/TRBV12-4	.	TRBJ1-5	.	CASSRWTSDQPQHF	TGTGCCAGCAGTCGATGGACTTCGGATCAGCCCCAGCATTTT
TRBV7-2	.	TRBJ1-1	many	CASSLALPENTEAFF	TGTGCCAGCAGCTTAGCGCTTCCGGAAAACACTGAAGCTTTCTTT
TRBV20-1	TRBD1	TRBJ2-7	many	CSAGPGTGKNEQYF	TGCAGTGCTGGGCCGGGGACAGGAAAAAACGAGCAGTACTTC
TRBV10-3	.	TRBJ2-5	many	CAISESLGSWETQYF	TGTGCCATCAGTGAGTCGTTGGGGAGTTGGGAGACCCAGTACTTC
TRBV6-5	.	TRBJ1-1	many	CASSYSGSNTEAFF	TGTGCCAGCAGTTACTCAGGTTCGAACACTGAAGCTTTCTTT
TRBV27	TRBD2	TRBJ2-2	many	CASSLTPLAGNTGELFF	TGTGCCAGCAGTTTAACCCCGCTAGCGGGAAACACCGGGGAGCTGTTTTTT
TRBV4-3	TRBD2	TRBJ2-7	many	CASSQDRASGSFNEQYF	TGCGCCAGCAGCCAAGATCGGGCCAGCGGGAGTTTTAACGAGCAGTACTTC
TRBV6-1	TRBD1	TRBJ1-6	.	CASRRQGFDNSPLHF	TGTGCCAGCAGGAGACAGGGATTTGACAATTCACCCCTCCACTTT
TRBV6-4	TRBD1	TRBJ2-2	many	CASSLQGETGELFF	TGTGCCAGCAGTCTACAGGGGGAGACCGGGGAGCTGTTTTTT
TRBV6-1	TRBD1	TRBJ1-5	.	CASRRGQGAYQPQHF	TGTGCCAGCAGGAGGGGACAGGGGGCATATCAGCCCCAGCATTTT
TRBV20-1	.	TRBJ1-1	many	CSASAGEATEAFF	TGCAGTGCTAGCGCGGGGGAGGCCACTGAAGCTTTCTTT
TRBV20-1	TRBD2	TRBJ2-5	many	CSARLASGRVRETQYF	TGCAGTGCTAGACTGGCTAGCGGGAGGGTTCGGGAGACCCAGTACTTC
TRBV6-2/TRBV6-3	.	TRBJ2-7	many	CASSYLAQGPYEQYF	TGTGCCAGCAGTTATCTCGCACAGGGACCCTACGAGCAGTACTTC
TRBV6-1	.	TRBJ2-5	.	CDSNDQETQYF	TGTGACAGCAATGATCAAGAGACCCAGTACTTC
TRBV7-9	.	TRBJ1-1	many	CASSPTSLTEAFF	TGTGCCAGCAGCCCTACGTCTCTCACTGAAGCTTTCTTT
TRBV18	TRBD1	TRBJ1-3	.	CASSSDYGTAGNTIYF	TGTGCCAGCTCCTCTGACTACGGGACAGCTGGAAACACCATATATTTT
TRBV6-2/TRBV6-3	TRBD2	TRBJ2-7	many	CASSNIAGAKDEQYF	TGTGCCAGCAGTAACATAGCGGGAGCTAAAGACGAGCAGTACTTC
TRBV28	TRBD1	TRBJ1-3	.	CASTRQGSGNTIYF	TGTGCCAGCACCCGACAGGGATCGGGAAACACCATATATTTT
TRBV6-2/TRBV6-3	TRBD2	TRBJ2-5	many	CARRGGSRNQETQYF	TGTGCCAGGAGGGGCGGGAGTCGGAATCAAGAGACCCAGTACTTC
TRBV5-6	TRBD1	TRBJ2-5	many	CASSSVRDRRETQYF	TGTGCCAGCAGCTCCGTACGGGACAGGCGTGAGACCCAGTACTTC
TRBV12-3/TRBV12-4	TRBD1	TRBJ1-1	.	CASRPTGFTEAFF	TGTGCCAGCAGACCGACAGGGTTCACTGAAGCTTTCTTT
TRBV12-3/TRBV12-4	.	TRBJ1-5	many	CASSFRRGQPQHF	TGTGCCAGCAGTTTTAGACGAGGTCAGCCCCAGCATTTT
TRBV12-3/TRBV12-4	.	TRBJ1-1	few	CASSLKQGLITEAFF	TGTGCCAGCAGTTTAAAACAGGGCTTGATCACTGAAGCTTTCTTT
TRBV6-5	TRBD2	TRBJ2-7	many	CASSYKLAGGSYEQYF	TGTGCCAGCAGTTACAAACTAGCGGGAGGCTCCTACGAGCAGTACTTC
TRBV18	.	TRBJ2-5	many	CASSPGWVQETQYF	TGTGCCAGCTCACCCGGGTGGGTCCAAGAGACCCAGTACTTC
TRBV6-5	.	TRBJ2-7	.	CASSYSNVKGLLEQYF	TGTGCCAGCAGTTACTCGAATGTGAAGGGACTTCTCGAGCAGTACTTC
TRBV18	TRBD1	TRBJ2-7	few	CASSPQAGGFSTYEQYF	TGTGCCAGCTCACCACAAGCAGGGGGCTTTTCTACCTACGAGCAGTACTTC
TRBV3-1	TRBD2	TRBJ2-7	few	CASSPFLLAGGHEQYF	TGTGCCAGCAGCCCATTCCTGCTAGCGGGAGGACACGAGCAGTACTTC
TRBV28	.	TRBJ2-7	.	CASSLTMGYEQYF	TGTGCCAGCAGTTTAACCATGGGCTACGAGCAGTACTTC
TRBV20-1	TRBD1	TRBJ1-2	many	CSARDLGTGAYYGYTF	TGCAGTGCTAGAGATCTGGGGACAGGGGCTTACTATGGCTACACCTTC